Listed below are T cell receptor beta chains from one sample, sequenced in a study of PD-1 blockade in classical Hodgkin lymphoma. Generated by immunoSEQ multiplex PCR, the TCRdb table keeps only in-frame clones and is missing some. Here the sample spans about 13,000 clones, about 80% being singletons. Sequencing was performed on peripheral blood mononuclear cells (PBMCs), taken at baseline. These receptors came from a human donor with classical Hodgkin lymphoma. Each CDR3 is given with its conserved first and last residue. D genes are given only for firm matches. Clone size is given for some rows only: seen once, a few or many times, or a class if the clone is expanded.

v_gene: TRBV9
abundance: .
d_gene: .
j_gene: TRBJ2-1
CDR3nt: TGTGCCAGCAGCCTGACGGTAGGCGACAATGAGCAGTTCTTC
CDR3aa: CASSLTVGDNEQFF

v_gene: TRBV6-5
abundance: .
d_gene: TRBD1
j_gene: TRBJ2-7
CDR3nt: TGTGCCAGCAGTTATGGGACAGGGGGCACGCAGCAGTACTTC
CDR3aa: CASSYGTGGTQQYF

v_gene: TRBV18
abundance: .
d_gene: TRBD1
j_gene: TRBJ1-2
CDR3nt: TGTGCCAGCTCACCATTAGTAGACAGGGACAGCTATGGCTACACCTTC
CDR3aa: CASSPLVDRDSYGYTF

v_gene: TRBV9
abundance: .
d_gene: TRBD1
j_gene: TRBJ1-4
CDR3nt: TGTGCCAGCAGCCCCCGACAGGGGTGGAGTGAAAAACTGTTTTTT
CDR3aa: CASSPRQGWSEKLFF

v_gene: TRBV12-2
abundance: .
d_gene: .
j_gene: TRBJ1-3
CDR3nt: TGTGCAAGTCGCCTTTGGTCGGCGGGGGCAGTGAACACCATATATTTT
CDR3aa: CASRLWSAGAVNTIYF

v_gene: TRBV10-2
abundance: .
d_gene: TRBD1
j_gene: TRBJ2-5
CDR3nt: TGCGCCAGCACGGCCAGGGGGGAGACCCAGTACTTC
CDR3aa: CASTARGETQYF

v_gene: TRBV18
abundance: .
d_gene: .
j_gene: TRBJ2-5
CDR3nt: TGTGCCAGCTCACCAAGCGAGACCCAGTACTTC
CDR3aa: CASSPSETQYF

v_gene: TRBV4-3
abundance: .
d_gene: .
j_gene: TRBJ2-1
CDR3nt: TGCGCCAGCAGCCAAAGGCTGGAGGGGGCGGAGTTCTTC
CDR3aa: CASSQRLEGAEFF

v_gene: TRBV4-2
abundance: few
d_gene: .
j_gene: TRBJ2-7
CDR3nt: TGTGCCAGCAGCTCGGATAGTGGGGGAAGCTCCTACGAGCAGTACTTC
CDR3aa: CASSSDSGGSSYEQYF

v_gene: TRBV18
abundance: .
d_gene: TRBD1
j_gene: TRBJ2-7
CDR3nt: TGTGCCAGCTCACCCCCCTCGACAGGGGTTGGCGAGCAGTACTTC
CDR3aa: CASSPPSTGVGEQYF

v_gene: TRBV19
abundance: .
d_gene: TRBD1
j_gene: TRBJ1-2
CDR3nt: TGTGCCAGTAGCGTTGGAGACAGGGGAGTTTCCTATGGCTACACCTTC
CDR3aa: CASSVGDRGVSYGYTF

v_gene: TRBV18
abundance: .
d_gene: TRBD1
j_gene: TRBJ1-1
CDR3nt: TGTGCCAGCTCACGCCGACAGGGACACACTGAAGCTTTCTTT
CDR3aa: CASSRRQGHTEAFF

v_gene: TRBV7-2
abundance: .
d_gene: .
j_gene: TRBJ2-1
CDR3nt: TGTGCCAGCAGCTTAGGACAGGCCACCTACAATGAGCAGTTCTTC
CDR3aa: CASSLGQATYNEQFF

v_gene: TRBV6-5
abundance: .
d_gene: TRBD1
j_gene: TRBJ2-2
CDR3nt: TGTGCCAGCACCATCTGGACAGGGGCTGCCGGGGAGCTGTTTTTT
CDR3aa: CASTIWTGAAGELFF

v_gene: TRBV6-5
abundance: .
d_gene: TRBD1
j_gene: TRBJ2-3
CDR3nt: TGTGCCAGCAGGATGAACAGGGGGCTAGCAGATACGCAGTATTTT
CDR3aa: CASRMNRGLADTQYF

v_gene: TRBV28
abundance: .
d_gene: .
j_gene: TRBJ1-2
CDR3nt: TGTGCCAGCAGGCCTGGATGGGGCGTGGACTTCTTC
CDR3aa: CASRPGWGVDFF

v_gene: TRBV19
abundance: once
d_gene: .
j_gene: TRBJ2-4
CDR3nt: TGTGCCAGTAGTATTGGACAGACAATAGCCAAAAACATTCAGTACTTC
CDR3aa: CASSIGQTIAKNIQYF

v_gene: TRBV6-1
abundance: few
d_gene: .
j_gene: TRBJ1-3
CDR3nt: TGTGCCAGCAGTGAACAGGGACGCTCTGGAAACACCATATATTTT
CDR3aa: CASSEQGRSGNTIYF

v_gene: TRBV18
abundance: .
d_gene: .
j_gene: TRBJ2-1
CDR3nt: TGTGCCAGCTCACCGGGGGGGGCCCCCCCCCTCGGTGAGCAGTTCTTC
CDR3aa: CASSPGGAPPLGEQFF

v_gene: TRBV7-9
abundance: once
d_gene: .
j_gene: TRBJ2-5
CDR3nt: TGTGCCAGCAGCCCCGGGACACGAACAAGGCTACGTGAGACCCAGTACTTC
CDR3aa: CASSPGTRTRLRETQYF

v_gene: TRBV19
abundance: .
d_gene: TRBD1
j_gene: TRBJ2-7
CDR3nt: TGTGCCAGTAGTAGGCCGGGACAGGCACACGAGCAGTACTTC
CDR3aa: CASSRPGQAHEQYF

v_gene: TRBV5-1
abundance: few
d_gene: .
j_gene: TRBJ2-5
CDR3nt: TGCGCCAGCAGCGACCAACCACTAGGTACCCAAGAGACCCAGTACTTC
CDR3aa: CASSDQPLGTQETQYF

v_gene: TRBV10-3
abundance: .
d_gene: .
j_gene: TRBJ2-7
CDR3nt: TGTGCCACCGGTGGGAGCGGTTCATTCTACGAGCAGTACTTC
CDR3aa: CATGGSGSFYEQYF

v_gene: TRBV11-2
abundance: .
d_gene: .
j_gene: TRBJ2-6
CDR3nt: TGTGCCAGCAGCTCCGGGCAGCCAGGGGCCAACGTCCTGACTTTC
CDR3aa: CASSSGQPGANVLTF

v_gene: TRBV5-1
abundance: .
d_gene: TRBD1
j_gene: TRBJ1-2
CDR3nt: TGCGCCAGCAGCTCACAGGGGAGGGACTATGGCTACACCTTC
CDR3aa: CASSSQGRDYGYTF

v_gene: TRBV29-1
abundance: .
d_gene: .
j_gene: TRBJ1-2
CDR3nt: TGCAGCGTTGAAGCCTTTCTGATTGGTGGCTACACCTTC
CDR3aa: CSVEAFLIGGYTF

v_gene: TRBV28
abundance: .
d_gene: .
j_gene: TRBJ1-1
CDR3nt: TGTGCCAGCACCTGGGGGGGGCTAGTGAACACTGAAGCTTTCTTT
CDR3aa: CASTWGGLVNTEAFF

v_gene: TRBV7-2
abundance: .
d_gene: TRBD1
j_gene: TRBJ2-3
CDR3nt: TGTGCCAGCAGCCCAGGGGACAGGGTCACAGATACGCAGTATTTT
CDR3aa: CASSPGDRVTDTQYF

v_gene: TRBV18
abundance: .
d_gene: .
j_gene: TRBJ1-2
CDR3nt: TGTGCCAGCTCACCAAGTTTTCCGGCCTTTAACTATGGCTACACCTTC
CDR3aa: CASSPSFPAFNYGYTF

v_gene: TRBV7-9
abundance: .
d_gene: .
j_gene: TRBJ2-3
CDR3nt: TGTGCCAGCACCACACCCGGGTCCACAGATACGCAGTATTTT
CDR3aa: CASTTPGSTDTQYF

v_gene: TRBV5-1
abundance: .
d_gene: .
j_gene: TRBJ2-5
CDR3nt: TGCGCCAGCAGCCCTTATAGGCTCCAAGAGACCCAGTACTTC
CDR3aa: CASSPYRLQETQYF

v_gene: TRBV19
abundance: .
d_gene: .
j_gene: TRBJ2-3
CDR3nt: TGTGCCAGTAGTATGATGGCCGTCTCTAAGCAGTATTTT
CDR3aa: CASSMMAVSKQYF

v_gene: TRBV5-1
abundance: .
d_gene: TRBD1
j_gene: TRBJ1-1
CDR3nt: TGCGCCAGCAGCTGGGGAGACAGGGGGCACACTGAAGCTTTCTTT
CDR3aa: CASSWGDRGHTEAFF

v_gene: TRBV7-9
abundance: .
d_gene: TRBD1
j_gene: TRBJ2-7
CDR3nt: TGTGCCAGCAGCTACCAGGCGGGACAGGGATCCTACGAGCAGTACTTC
CDR3aa: CASSYQAGQGSYEQYF

v_gene: TRBV10-3
abundance: .
d_gene: TRBD1
j_gene: TRBJ1-1
CDR3nt: TGTGCCACCTGGGGACAGGGGAACGCTGAAGCTTTCTTT
CDR3aa: CATWGQGNAEAFF

v_gene: TRBV18
abundance: .
d_gene: TRBD2
j_gene: TRBJ2-3
CDR3nt: TGTGCCAGCTCACCACGGACTAGCGGGGGGCGCGATACGCAGTATTTT
CDR3aa: CASSPRTSGGRDTQYF

v_gene: TRBV6-5
abundance: .
d_gene: .
j_gene: TRBJ2-7
CDR3nt: TGTGCCAGCAGTTACGGGGACCTTTACGAGCAGTACTTC
CDR3aa: CASSYGDLYEQYF

v_gene: TRBV9
abundance: few
d_gene: TRBD2
j_gene: TRBJ2-2
CDR3nt: TGTGCCAGCAGCGTAGGTGGGACTAGCTGGCCCGGGGAGCTGTTTTTT
CDR3aa: CASSVGGTSWPGELFF

v_gene: TRBV6-5
abundance: .
d_gene: .
j_gene: TRBJ2-2
CDR3nt: TGTGCCAGCAGTTACTCAGGGACGTCTTCAGCCGGGGAGCTGTTTTTT
CDR3aa: CASSYSGTSSAGELFF

v_gene: TRBV4-3
abundance: once
d_gene: .
j_gene: TRBJ1-3
CDR3nt: TGCGCCAGCAGCCAAGATTTGACTGGGGGAAACACCATATATTTT
CDR3aa: CASSQDLTGGNTIYF

v_gene: TRBV7-2
abundance: .
d_gene: .
j_gene: TRBJ2-2
CDR3nt: TGTGCCAGCAGCCCAACAGGGTGGAACACCGGGGAGCTGTTTTTT
CDR3aa: CASSPTGWNTGELFF

v_gene: TRBV6-5
abundance: .
d_gene: .
j_gene: TRBJ1-1
CDR3nt: TGTGCCAGCAGTGCCCAGGGTTGGGGGACTGAAGCTTTCTTT
CDR3aa: CASSAQGWGTEAFF

v_gene: TRBV15
abundance: .
d_gene: .
j_gene: TRBJ2-7
CDR3nt: TGTGCCACCAGCAGAGGTTACGGGACTTACGAGCAGTACTTC
CDR3aa: CATSRGYGTYEQYF

v_gene: TRBV30
abundance: few
d_gene: TRBD1
j_gene: TRBJ1-1
CDR3nt: TGTGCCTGGATCCTTCTTCCTTTCTCTAGGGGGCGGGTGAACACTGAAGCTTTCTTT
CDR3aa: CAWILLPFSRGRVNTEAFF

v_gene: TRBV18
abundance: .
d_gene: .
j_gene: TRBJ2-7
CDR3nt: TGTGCCAGCTCACCCCCCGGCAGGGGTTACGAGCAGTACTTC
CDR3aa: CASSPPGRGYEQYF

v_gene: TRBV21-1
abundance: .
d_gene: .
j_gene: TRBJ1-2
CDR3nt: TGTGCCAGCAGCAAAGTTGGGACCGACTATGGCTACACCTTC
CDR3aa: CASSKVGTDYGYTF

v_gene: TRBV7-9
abundance: .
d_gene: .
j_gene: TRBJ1-3
CDR3nt: TGTGCCAGCAGCTATCCCCTTCGGTTTGGCTCGAACACCATATATTTT
CDR3aa: CASSYPLRFGSNTIYF

v_gene: TRBV28
abundance: once
d_gene: .
j_gene: TRBJ2-7
CDR3nt: TGTGCCAGCAGTTTAGGCTACGGGCCTTACGAGCAGTACTTC
CDR3aa: CASSLGYGPYEQYF

v_gene: TRBV4-1
abundance: .
d_gene: .
j_gene: TRBJ1-2
CDR3nt: TGCGCCAGCAGCTTATCGACTGGCTATGGCTACACCTTC
CDR3aa: CASSLSTGYGYTF

v_gene: TRBV11-3
abundance: .
d_gene: .
j_gene: TRBJ2-3
CDR3nt: TGTGCCAGCAGCCCTGGCGCGATCACAGATACGCAGTATTTT
CDR3aa: CASSPGAITDTQYF

v_gene: TRBV5-4
abundance: .
d_gene: TRBD1
j_gene: TRBJ1-6
CDR3nt: TGTGCCAGCAGCCAAGACGGACAGGTTCTAAATTCACCCCTCCACTTT
CDR3aa: CASSQDGQVLNSPLHF

v_gene: TRBV9
abundance: .
d_gene: TRBD1
j_gene: TRBJ1-2
CDR3nt: TGTGCCAGCAGCGCGAACAGGGGGCGAAAATATGGCTACACCTTC
CDR3aa: CASSANRGRKYGYTF